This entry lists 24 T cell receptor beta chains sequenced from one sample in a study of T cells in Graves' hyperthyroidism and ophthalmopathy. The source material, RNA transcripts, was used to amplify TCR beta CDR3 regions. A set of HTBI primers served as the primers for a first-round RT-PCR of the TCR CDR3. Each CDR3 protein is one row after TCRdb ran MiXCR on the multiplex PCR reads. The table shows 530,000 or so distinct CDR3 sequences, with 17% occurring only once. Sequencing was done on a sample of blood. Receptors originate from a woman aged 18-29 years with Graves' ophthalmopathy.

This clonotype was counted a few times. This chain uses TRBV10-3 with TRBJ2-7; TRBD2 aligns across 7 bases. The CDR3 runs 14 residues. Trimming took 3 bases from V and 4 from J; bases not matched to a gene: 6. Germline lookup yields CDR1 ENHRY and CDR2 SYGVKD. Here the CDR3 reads CAISDYASGYEQYF. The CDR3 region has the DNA TGTGCCATCAGTGACTACGCTAGCGGATACGAGCAGTACTTC.

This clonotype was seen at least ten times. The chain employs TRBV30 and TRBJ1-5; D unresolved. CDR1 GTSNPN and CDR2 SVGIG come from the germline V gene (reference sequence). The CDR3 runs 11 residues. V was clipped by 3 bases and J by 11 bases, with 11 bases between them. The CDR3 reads CAWSVERAQHF. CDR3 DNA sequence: TGTGCCTGGAGCGTAGAAAGGGCCCAGCATTTT.

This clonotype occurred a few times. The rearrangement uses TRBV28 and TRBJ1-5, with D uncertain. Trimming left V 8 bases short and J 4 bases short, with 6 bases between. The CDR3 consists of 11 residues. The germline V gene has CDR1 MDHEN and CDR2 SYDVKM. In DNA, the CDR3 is TGTGCCAGCCCGGGGAATCAGCCCCAGCATTTT. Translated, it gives CASPGNQPQHF.

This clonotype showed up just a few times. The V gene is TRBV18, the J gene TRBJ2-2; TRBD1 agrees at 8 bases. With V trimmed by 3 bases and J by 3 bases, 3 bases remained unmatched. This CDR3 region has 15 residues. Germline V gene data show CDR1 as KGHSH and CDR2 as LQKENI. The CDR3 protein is CASSPPGQDTGELFF. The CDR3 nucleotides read TGTGCCAGCTCACCGCCGGGACAGGACACCGGGGAGCTGTTTTTT.

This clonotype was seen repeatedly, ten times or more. CDR3 amino acids: CASSSYSSGRDEQYF. CDR3 bases: TGTGCCAGCAGCTCCTACTCTAGCGGGAGAGACGAGCAGTACTTC. The V gene is TRBV7-9, the J gene TRBJ2-7, with 10 bases identical to TRBD2. The junction had 8 bases not matched to a gene; V was cut back by 4 bases and J by 5 bases. The CDR3 covers 15 residues. In germline, CDR1 is SEHNR, CDR2 FQNEAQ (reference sequence).

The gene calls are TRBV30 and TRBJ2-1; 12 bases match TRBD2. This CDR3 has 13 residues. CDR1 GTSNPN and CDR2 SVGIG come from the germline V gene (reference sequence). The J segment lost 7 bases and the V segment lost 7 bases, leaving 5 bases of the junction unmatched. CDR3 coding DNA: TGTGCCTCCCCTGGACTAGCGGGAAATGAGCAGTTCTTC. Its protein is CASPGLAGNEQFF.

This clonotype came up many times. CDR3 amino acids: CASSLAGTGGPYGYTF. CDR3 DNA: TGTGCCAGCAGCCTCGCCGGGACAGGGGGTCCCTATGGCTACACCTTC. The chain is built from TRBV28 and TRBJ1-2, with 11 bases identical to TRBD1. Germline-derived CDR1 and CDR2 are MDHEN and SYDVKM. Trimming removed 6 bases from V and 4 bases from J; junction bases left unmatched: 10. This CDR3 is built from 16 residues.

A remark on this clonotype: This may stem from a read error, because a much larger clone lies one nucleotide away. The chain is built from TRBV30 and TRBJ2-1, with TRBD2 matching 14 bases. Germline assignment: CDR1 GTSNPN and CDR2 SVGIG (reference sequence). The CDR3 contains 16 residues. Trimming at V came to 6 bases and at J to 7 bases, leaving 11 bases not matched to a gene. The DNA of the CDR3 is TGTGCCTGCATCTTTGGGACTAGCGGGGGTGGGAATGAGCAGTTCTTC. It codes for CACIFGTSGGGNEQFF.

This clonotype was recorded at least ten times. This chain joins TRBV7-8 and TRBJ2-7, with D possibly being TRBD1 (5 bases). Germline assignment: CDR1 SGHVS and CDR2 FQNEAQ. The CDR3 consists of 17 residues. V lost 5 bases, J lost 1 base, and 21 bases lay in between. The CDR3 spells CASSSSPGFGSSYEQYF. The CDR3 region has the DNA TGTGCCAGCAGCAGTTCCCCAGGGTTTGGGTCATCCTACGAGCAGTACTTC.

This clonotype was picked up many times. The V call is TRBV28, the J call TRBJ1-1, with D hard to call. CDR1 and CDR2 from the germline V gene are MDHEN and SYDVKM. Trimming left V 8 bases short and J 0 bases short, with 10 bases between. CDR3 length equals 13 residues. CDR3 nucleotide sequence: TGTGCCAGCTGGATGGTTATGAACACTGAAGCTTTCTTT. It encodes CASWMVMNTEAFF.

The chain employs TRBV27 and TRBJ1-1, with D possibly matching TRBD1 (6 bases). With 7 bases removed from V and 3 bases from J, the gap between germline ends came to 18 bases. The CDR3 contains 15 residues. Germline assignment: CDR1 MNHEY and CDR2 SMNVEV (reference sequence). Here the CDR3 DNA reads TGTGCCAGCACCTCTTTAGGGGGGCTATACACTGAAGCTTTCTTT. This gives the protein CASTSLGGLYTEAFF.

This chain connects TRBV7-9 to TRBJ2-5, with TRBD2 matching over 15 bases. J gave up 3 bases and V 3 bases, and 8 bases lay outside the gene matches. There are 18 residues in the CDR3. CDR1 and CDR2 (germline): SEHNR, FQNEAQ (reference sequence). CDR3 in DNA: TGTGCCAGCAGCTTTGGGACTAGCGGGAGGCAGGGCGAAGAGACCCAGTACTTC. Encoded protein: CASSFGTSGRQGEETQYF.

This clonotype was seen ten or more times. The chain's CDR3 is CASSPRAGEAFF. DNA of the CDR3: TGTGCCAGCAGTCCCAGGGCCGGTGAAGCTTTCTTT. The chain couples TRBV11-2 to TRBJ1-1; D possibly corresponds to TRBD1 (5 bases). Trimming shortened V by 6 bases and J by 7 bases, and 12 bases separated the two germline ends. CDR1 and CDR2 from the germline V gene are SGHAT and FQNNGV. This CDR3 spans 12 amino acids. The full variable domain, with the rest looked up from reference TRBV11-2 and TRBJ1-1, is EAGVAQSPRYKIIEKRQSVAFWCNPISGHATLYWYQQILGQGPKLLIQFQNNGVVDDSQLPKDRFSAERLKGVDSTLKIQPAKLEDSAVYLCASSPRAGEAFFGQGTRLTVV.

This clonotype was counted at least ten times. Written as DNA, the CDR3 is TGTGCCAGCAGCTTCCACTTTGGTTGGGGGATGGAGGTGGAGAACACTGAAGCTTTCTTT. It encodes CASSFHFGWGMEVENTEAFF. The chain joins TRBV11-2 to TRBJ1-1; D may be TRBD1 (5 bases). CDR3 length: 20 residues. The V gene's germline CDR1 is SGHAT and CDR2 FQNNGV. Trimming cost V 3 bases and J 1 base, with 27 bases left between them.

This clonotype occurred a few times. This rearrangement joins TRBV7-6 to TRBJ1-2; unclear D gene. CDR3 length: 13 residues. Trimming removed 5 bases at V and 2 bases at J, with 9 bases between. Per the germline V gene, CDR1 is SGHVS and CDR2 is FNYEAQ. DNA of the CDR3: TGTGCCAGCAGCCCCGGATGGAACTATGGCTACACCTTC. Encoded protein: CASSPGWNYGYTF.

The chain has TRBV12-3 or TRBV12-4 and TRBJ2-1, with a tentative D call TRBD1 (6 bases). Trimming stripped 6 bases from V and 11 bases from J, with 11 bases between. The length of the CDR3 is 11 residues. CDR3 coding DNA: TGTGCCAGCAGAAACAGGGACAAGCAGTTCTTC. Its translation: CASRNRDKQFF.

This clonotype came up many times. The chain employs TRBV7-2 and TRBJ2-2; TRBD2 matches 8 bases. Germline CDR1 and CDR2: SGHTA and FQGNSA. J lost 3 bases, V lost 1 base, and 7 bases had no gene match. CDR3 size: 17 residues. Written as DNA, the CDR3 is TGTGCCAGCAGCTTAGACCGCGGGGGGACCCACACCGGGGAGCTGTTTTTT. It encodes CASSLDRGGTHTGELFF.

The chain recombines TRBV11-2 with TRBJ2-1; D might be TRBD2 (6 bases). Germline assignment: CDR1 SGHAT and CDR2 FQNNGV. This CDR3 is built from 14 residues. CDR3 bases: TGTGTTAGCAGCCATAGCGGCTCCTACAATGAGCAGTTCTTC. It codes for CVSSHSGSYNEQFF.

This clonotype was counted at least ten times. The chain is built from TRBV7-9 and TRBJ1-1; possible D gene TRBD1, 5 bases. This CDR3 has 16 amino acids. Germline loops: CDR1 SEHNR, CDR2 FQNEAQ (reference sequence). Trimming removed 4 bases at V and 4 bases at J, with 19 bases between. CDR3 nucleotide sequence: TGTGCCAGCAGCTCCGACCAGGGAAGTGGTAGCACTGAAGCTTTCTTT. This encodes CASSSDQGSGSTEAFF.

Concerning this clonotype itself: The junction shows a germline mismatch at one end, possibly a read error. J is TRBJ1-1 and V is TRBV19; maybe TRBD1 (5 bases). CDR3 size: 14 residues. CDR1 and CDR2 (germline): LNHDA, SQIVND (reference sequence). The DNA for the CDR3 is TGTGCCAGTAGGGACACTGGGATGAACATTGAAGCTTTCTTT. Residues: CASRDTGMNIEAFF.

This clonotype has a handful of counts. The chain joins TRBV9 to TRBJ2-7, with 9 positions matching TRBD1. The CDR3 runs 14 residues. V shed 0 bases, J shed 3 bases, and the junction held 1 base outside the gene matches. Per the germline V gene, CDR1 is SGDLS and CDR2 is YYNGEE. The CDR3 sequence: CASSVATGGYEQYF. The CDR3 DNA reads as TGTGCCAGCAGCGTAGCGACAGGGGGCTACGAGCAGTACTTC.

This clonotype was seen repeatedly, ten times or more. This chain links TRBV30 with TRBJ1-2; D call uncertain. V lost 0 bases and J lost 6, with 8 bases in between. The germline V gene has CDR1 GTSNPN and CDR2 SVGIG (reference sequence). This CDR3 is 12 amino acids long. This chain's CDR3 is CAWSVLLDGYTF. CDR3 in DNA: TGTGCCTGGAGTGTACTCCTTGATGGCTACACCTTC. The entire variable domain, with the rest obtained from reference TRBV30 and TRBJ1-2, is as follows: SQTIHQWPATLVQPVGSPLSLECTVEGTSNPNLYWYRQAAGRGLQLLFYSVGIGQISSEVPQNLSASRPQDRQFILSSKKLLLSDSGFYLCAWSVLLDGYTFGSGTRLTVV.

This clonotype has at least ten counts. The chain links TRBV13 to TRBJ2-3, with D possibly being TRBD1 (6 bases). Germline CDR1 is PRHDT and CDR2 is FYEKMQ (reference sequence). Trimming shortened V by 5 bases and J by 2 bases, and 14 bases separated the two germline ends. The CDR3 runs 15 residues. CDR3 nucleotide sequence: TGTGCCAGCAGCACACAGGGTTGGGACACAGATACGCAGTATTTT. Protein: CASSTQGWDTDTQYF.

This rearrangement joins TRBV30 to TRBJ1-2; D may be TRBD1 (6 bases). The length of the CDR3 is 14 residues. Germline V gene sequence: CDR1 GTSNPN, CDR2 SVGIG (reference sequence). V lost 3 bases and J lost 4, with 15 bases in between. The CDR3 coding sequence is TGTGCCTGGAGGGCAGCGGGGGCAGGCTATGGCTACACCTTC. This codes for CAWRAAGAGYGYTF.